This T cell receptor beta chain stems from a study of CD8 T cells in Susac syndrome. At the level of the study: Patients with Susac syndrome who were sequenced included over five with active disease and eight in remission.

With random hexamers, about 0.5 to 1 ug RNA was reverse transcribed. TCRdb reprocessed the immunoSEQ multiplex PCR reads with MiXCR, giving one entry per CDR3 protein. The table records some 120,000 distinct CDR3 sequences, 90% to 95% of them present only once. Overall study findings and caveats: The number of Susac-specific public clones found was about 15 in total CD8+ repertoires and about five in CD8+ TEMRA repertoires.

V was cut by 2 bases and J by 1 base, with 12 bases left in between. The CDR3 loop spans 16 amino acids. Germline-derived CDR1 and CDR2 are MNHEY and SMNVEV (reference sequence). Note on this clonotype: The antigen is unknown.

V is TRBV27 and J is TRBJ2-1; D may match TRBD1 or TRBD2 (5 bases each). The sequencing sample was made of CD8+ T cells from PBMCs. The TCR comes from a human donor with Susac syndrome. The CDR3 region is CASSLGRDLSYNEQFF. The CDR3 DNA reads as TGTGCCAGCAGTTTAGGCCGGGACCTTTCCTACAATGAGCAGTTCTTC.